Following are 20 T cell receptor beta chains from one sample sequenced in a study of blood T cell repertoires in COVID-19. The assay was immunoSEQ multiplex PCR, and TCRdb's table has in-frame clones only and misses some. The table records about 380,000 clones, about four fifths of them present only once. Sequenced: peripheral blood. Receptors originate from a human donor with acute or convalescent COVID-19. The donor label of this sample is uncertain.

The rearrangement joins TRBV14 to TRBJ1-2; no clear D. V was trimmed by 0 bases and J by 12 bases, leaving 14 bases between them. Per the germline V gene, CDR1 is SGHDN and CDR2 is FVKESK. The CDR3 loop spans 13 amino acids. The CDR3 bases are TGTGCCAGCAGCCAAGATACGGGTACTATACACACCTTC. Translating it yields CASSQDTGTIHTF.

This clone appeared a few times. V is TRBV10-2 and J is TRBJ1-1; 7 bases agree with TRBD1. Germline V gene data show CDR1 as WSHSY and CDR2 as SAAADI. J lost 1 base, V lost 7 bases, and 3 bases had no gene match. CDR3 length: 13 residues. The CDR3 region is CASKGTANTEAFF. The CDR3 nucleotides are TGCGCCAGCAAAGGGACAGCGAACACTGAAGCTTTCTTT.

The CDR3 DNA is TGCGCCAGCAGCTTGGTACTAGCAATGAATGAGCAGTTCTTC. Translating gives CASSLVLAMNEQFF. The chain carries TRBV5-1 and TRBJ2-1; D possibly corresponds to TRBD2 (6 bases). The CDR3 runs 14 residues. The germline gives CDR1 SGHRS, CDR2 YFSETQ. The germline V and J ends were trimmed by 0 bases and 7 bases, with 11 bases remaining between them. The full variable domain, its missing parts supplied by reference TRBV5-1 and TRBJ2-1, is KAGVTQTPRYLIKTRGQQVTLSCSPISGHRSVSWYQQTPGQGLQFLFEYFSETQRNKGNFPGRFSGRQFSNSRSEMNVSTLELGDSALYLCASSLVLAMNEQFFGPGTRLTVL.

The CDR3 region has the DNA TGTGCCAGCAGCCAAGGAGGACAGGGGGCTCAGCCCCAGCATTTT. Translated: CASSQGGQGAQPQHF. The chain couples TRBV3-1 (or the pseudogene TRBV3-2) to TRBJ1-5, with 11 bases identical to TRBD1. J lost 6 bases, V lost 1 base, and 2 bases had no gene match. The germline CDR1 and CDR2 sequences are LGHDT and YNNKEL (reference sequence). The CDR3 contains 15 residues.

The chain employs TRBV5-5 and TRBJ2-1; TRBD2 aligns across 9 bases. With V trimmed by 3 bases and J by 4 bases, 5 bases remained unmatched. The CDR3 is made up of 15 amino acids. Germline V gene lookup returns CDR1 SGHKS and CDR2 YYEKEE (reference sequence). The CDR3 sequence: CASSYRLAEYNEQFF. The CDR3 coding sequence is TGTGCCAGCAGCTACCGACTAGCGGAATACAATGAGCAGTTCTTC.

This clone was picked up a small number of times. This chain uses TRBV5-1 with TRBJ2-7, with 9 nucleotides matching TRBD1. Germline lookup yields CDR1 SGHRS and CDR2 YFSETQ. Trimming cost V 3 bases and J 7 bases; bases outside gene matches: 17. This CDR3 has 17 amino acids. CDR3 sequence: CASSSKAGTGTPREQYF. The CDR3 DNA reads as TGCGCCAGCAGCTCTAAAGCCGGGACAGGGACTCCTAGGGAGCAGTACTTC. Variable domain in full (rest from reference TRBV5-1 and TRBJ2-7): KAGVTQTPRYLIKTRGQQVTLSCSPISGHRSVSWYQQTPGQGLQFLFEYFSETQRNKGNFPGRFSGRQFSNSRSEMNVSTLELGDSALYLCASSSKAGTGTPREQYFGPGTRLTVT.

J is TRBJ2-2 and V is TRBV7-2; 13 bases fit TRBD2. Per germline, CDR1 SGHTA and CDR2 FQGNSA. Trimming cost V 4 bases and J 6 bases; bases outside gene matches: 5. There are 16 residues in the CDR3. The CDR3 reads CASSSQGLAGPGELFF. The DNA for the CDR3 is TGTGCCAGCAGCTCCCAGGGACTAGCGGGGCCCGGGGAGCTGTTTTTT.

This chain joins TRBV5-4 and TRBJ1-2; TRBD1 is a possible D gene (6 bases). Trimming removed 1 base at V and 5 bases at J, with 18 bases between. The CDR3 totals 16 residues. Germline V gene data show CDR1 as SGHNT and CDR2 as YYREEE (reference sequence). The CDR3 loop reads CASSLTAAGTRYGYTF. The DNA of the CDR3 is TGTGCCAGCAGCTTGACTGCTGCCGGGACAAGATATGGCTACACCTTC.

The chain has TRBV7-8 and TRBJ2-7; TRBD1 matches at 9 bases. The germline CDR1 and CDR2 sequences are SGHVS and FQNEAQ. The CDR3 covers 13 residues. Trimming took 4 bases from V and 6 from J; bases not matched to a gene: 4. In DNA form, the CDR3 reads TGTGCCAGCAGCTACAGGGGGCTTAGCGAGCAGTACTTC. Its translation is CASSYRGLSEQYF.

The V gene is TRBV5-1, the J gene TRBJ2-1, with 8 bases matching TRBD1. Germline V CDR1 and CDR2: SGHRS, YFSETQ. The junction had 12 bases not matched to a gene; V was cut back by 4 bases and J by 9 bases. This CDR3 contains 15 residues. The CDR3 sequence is CASSQTGAAVFEQFF. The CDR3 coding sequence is TGCGCCAGCAGCCAGACAGGGGCCGCAGTGTTTGAGCAGTTCTTC.

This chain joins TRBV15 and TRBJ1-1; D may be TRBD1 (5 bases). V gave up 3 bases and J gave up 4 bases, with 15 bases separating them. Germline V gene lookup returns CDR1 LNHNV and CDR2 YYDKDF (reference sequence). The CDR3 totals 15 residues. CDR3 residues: CATSRDNTRVTEAFF. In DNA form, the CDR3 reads TGTGCCACCAGCAGGGACAATACCAGGGTCACTGAAGCTTTCTTT.

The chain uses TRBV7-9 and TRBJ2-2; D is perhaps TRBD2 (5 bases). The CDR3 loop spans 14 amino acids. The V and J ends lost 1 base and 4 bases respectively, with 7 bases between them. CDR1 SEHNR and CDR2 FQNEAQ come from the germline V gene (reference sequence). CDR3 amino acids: CASSLEAGTGELFF. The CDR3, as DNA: TGTGCCAGCAGCTTAGAGGCGGGCACCGGGGAGCTGTTTTTT.

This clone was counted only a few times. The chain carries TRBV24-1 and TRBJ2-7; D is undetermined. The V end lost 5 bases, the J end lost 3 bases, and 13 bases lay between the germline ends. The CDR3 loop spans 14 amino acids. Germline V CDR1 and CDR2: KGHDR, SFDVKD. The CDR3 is CATSVAGIFYEQYF. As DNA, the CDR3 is TGTGCCACCAGTGTTGCAGGCATATTCTACGAGCAGTACTTC.

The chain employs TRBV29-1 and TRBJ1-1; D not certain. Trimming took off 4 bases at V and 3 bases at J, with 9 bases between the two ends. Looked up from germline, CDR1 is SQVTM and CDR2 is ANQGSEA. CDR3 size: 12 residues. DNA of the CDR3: TGCAGCGTTGGAGGATTCTACACTGAAGCTTTCTTT. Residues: CSVGGFYTEAFF.

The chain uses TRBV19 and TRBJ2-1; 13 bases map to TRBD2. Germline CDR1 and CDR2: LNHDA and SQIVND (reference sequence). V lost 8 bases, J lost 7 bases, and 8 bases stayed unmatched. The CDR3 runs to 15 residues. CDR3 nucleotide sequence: TGTGCCAGTCAACTACTAGCGGGAGGGCTAAATGAGCAGTTCTTC. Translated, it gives CASQLLAGGLNEQFF.

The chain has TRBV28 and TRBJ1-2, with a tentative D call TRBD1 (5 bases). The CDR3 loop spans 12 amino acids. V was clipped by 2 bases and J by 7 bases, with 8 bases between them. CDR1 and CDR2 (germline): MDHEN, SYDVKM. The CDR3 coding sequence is TGTGCCAGCAGTTTACGTCAGGGTGGCTACACCTTC. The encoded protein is CASSLRQGGYTF.

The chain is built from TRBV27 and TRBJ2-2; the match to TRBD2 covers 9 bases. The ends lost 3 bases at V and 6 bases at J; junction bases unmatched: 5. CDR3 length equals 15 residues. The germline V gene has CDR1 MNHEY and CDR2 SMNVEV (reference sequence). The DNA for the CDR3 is TGTGCCAGCAGTTTTGTTCTAGCGGGACCCGGGGAGCTGTTTTTT. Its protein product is CASSFVLAGPGELFF.

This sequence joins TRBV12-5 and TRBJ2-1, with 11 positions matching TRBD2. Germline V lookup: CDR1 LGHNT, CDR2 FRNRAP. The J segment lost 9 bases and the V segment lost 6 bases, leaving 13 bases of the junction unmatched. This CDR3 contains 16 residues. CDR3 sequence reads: CASGPPTSGRTIEQFF. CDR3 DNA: TGTGCTAGTGGGCCGCCCACTAGCGGGAGAACGATTGAGCAGTTCTTC.

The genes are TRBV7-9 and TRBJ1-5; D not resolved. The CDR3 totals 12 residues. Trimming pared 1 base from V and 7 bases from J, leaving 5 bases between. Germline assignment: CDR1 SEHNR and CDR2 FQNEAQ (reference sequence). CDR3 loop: CASSLEIQPQHF. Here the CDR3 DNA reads TGTGCCAGCAGCTTAGAAATACAGCCCCAGCATTTT.

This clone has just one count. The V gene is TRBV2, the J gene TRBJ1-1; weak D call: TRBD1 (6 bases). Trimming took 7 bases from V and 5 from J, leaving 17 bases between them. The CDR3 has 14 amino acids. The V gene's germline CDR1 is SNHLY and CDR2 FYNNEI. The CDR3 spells CASTRQDIVTEAFF. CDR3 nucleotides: TGTGCCAGCACCCGACAGGATATAGTTACTGAAGCTTTCTTT.